These 20 T cell receptor beta chains originate from one sample sequenced in a study of blood T cells in healthy people across ages. Combining a sample-barcoded 5' primer with a J-beta primer mix, a second PCR ran for roughly 7 to 11 cycles. A single record per CDR3 protein comes from TCRdb applying MiXCR to the 5' RACE reads. The repertoire holds fewer than 2,000,000 distinct CDR3 sequences, around 42% seen once, with about 23% in the top ten. The sequencing input was blood. The receptors were sampled from a human donor in good health.

The rearrangement joins TRBV5-1 to TRBJ1-6; D gene uncertain. Germline CDR1 SGHRS, CDR2 YFSETQ. This CDR3 contains 14 residues. V lost 1 base and J lost 7, with 9 bases in between. The CDR3 DNA reads as TGCGCCAGCAGCTTGCCCATACGGAATTCACCCCTCCACTTT. Protein sequence: CASSLPIRNSPLHF.

Turning to this clonotype: A junction boundary mismatches the germline segment, possibly from a read error. The chain uses TRBV4-3 and TRBJ1-2, with D perhaps matching TRBD1 (5 bases). This CDR3 has 13 amino acids. Germline CDR1 LGHNA, CDR2 YSLEER. The CDR3 spells CACSRTDNNGYTF. The CDR3 bases are TGCGCCTGCAGCCGGACGGACAACAATGGCTACACCTTC.

The chain carries TRBV9 and TRBJ1-2, with 7 bases aligning to TRBD1. Germline loops: CDR1 SGDLS, CDR2 YYNGEE. The CDR3 has 12 residues. Trimming cost V 0 bases and J 8 bases; bases outside gene matches: 1. The CDR3 DNA sequence: TGTGCCAGCAGCGTAGAGGACAGGGGCTACACCTTC. Translating gives CASSVEDRGYTF.

This clonotype was picked up a small number of times. The chain combines TRBV6-6 with TRBJ2-1; 7 bases match TRBD2. The germline V gene encodes CDR1 MNHNY and CDR2 SVGAGI (reference sequence). The V and J ends lost 5 bases and 7 bases, in that order; junction bases with no gene match: 8. This CDR3 has 14 residues. This CDR3 reads CASSRAGPENEQFF. CDR3 in DNA: TGTGCCAGCAGTCGAGCGGGGCCGGAGAATGAGCAGTTCTTC.

Turning to this clonotype: A read error may produce the germline difference seen at one junction end. This chain joins TRBV7-2 and TRBJ2-5; a possible D gene is TRBD2 (6 bases). The CDR3 sequence is 14 residues long. The germline V gene has CDR1 SGHTA and CDR2 FQGNSA. The CDR3 region has the DNA TGCGCCAGCAGCTTGGATGGAGGGCAAGAGACCCAGTACTTC. It codes for CASSLDGGQETQYF.

The CDR3 region is CASSASSGGVADTQYF. In DNA, the CDR3 is TGTGCCAGCAGCGCCTCTAGCGGGGGGGTTGCAGATACGCAGTATTTT. This chain joins TRBV7-2 and TRBJ2-3; 12 bases are a match to TRBD2. The CDR3 has 16 amino acids. J was trimmed by 4 bases and V by 5 bases; bases with no gene match: 7. CDR1 and CDR2 (germline): SGHTA, FQGNSA.

This clonotype has just a few counts. The junction departs from the called germline gene at one end, perhaps through a read error. The J gene is TRBJ2-1, the V gene TRBV7-7, with TRBD2 matching 10 bases. Per the germline V gene, CDR1 is SSHAT and CDR2 is FNYEAQ (reference sequence). The CDR3 loop spans 20 amino acids. DNA of the CDR3: TGTGCTAGCAGCTTAATTAAAGATGGACCGACTAGCGGGTCCTACAATGAGCAGTTCTTC. Residues: CASSLIKDGPTSGSYNEQFF.

The chain employs TRBV5-4 and TRBJ2-7; 12 bases map to TRBD2. Trimming cost V 4 bases and J 2 bases; bases outside gene matches: 7. The CDR3 spans 16 residues. CDR1 and CDR2 (germline): SGHNT, YYREEE (reference sequence). The CDR3 coding sequence is TGTGCCAGCAGCCGGAGACTAGCGGGGGTCCCCTACGAGCAGTACTTC. Protein sequence: CASSRRLAGVPYEQYF. The full variable domain, rest sourced from reference TRBV5-4 and TRBJ2-7, is ETGVTQSPTHLIKTRGQQVTLRCSSQSGHNTVSWYQQALGQGPQFIFQYYREEENGRGNFPPRFSGLQFPNYSSELNVNALELDDSALYLCASSRRLAGVPYEQYFGPGTRLTVT.

The chain uses TRBV5-1 and TRBJ1-3; no clear D. The CDR3 sequence is 16 residues long. Germline CDR1 and CDR2: SGHRS and YFSETQ. Trimming cost V 1 base and J 0 bases, with 11 bases left between them. CDR3 nucleotides: TGCGCCAGCAGCTTGACCCCCTTTATCTCTGGAAACACCATATATTTT. Translated: CASSLTPFISGNTIYF.

The V and J genes are TRBV20-1 and TRBJ2-3; D may be TRBD1 (5 bases). The CDR3 is 15 residues long. Germline CDR1 reads DFQATT; CDR2 reads SNEGSKA (reference sequence). The ends were cut back, 1 base at V and 2 bases at J, with 13 bases in the middle. This chain's CDR3 is CSARVRQGNTDTQYF. The CDR3 DNA sequence: TGCAGTGCTAGAGTTCGGCAGGGAAACACAGATACGCAGTATTTT.

This clonotype occurred a few times. The rearrangement joins TRBV12-3 or TRBV12-4 to TRBJ2-7; 8 bases are shared with TRBD1. V was clipped by 7 bases and J by 6 bases; unmatched bases: 8. The CDR3 sequence is 13 residues long. CDR3 sequence: CASTPDRGSEQYF. The CDR3 region has the DNA TGTGCCAGCACCCCCGACAGGGGATCCGAGCAGTACTTC.

The chain is built from TRBV20-1 and TRBJ2-3; the D gene is possibly TRBD2 (6 bases). CDR1 and CDR2 (germline): DFQATT, SNEGSKA (reference sequence). The CDR3 is made up of 14 amino acids. V was trimmed by 5 bases and J by 11 bases, leaving 23 bases between them. In DNA, the CDR3 is TGCAGTGCTCCCCGCCCGGGACTGCGAGAGATGCAGTATTTT. This codes for CSAPRPGLREMQYF.

A remark on this clonotype: As the CDR3 is not closed by the conserved phenylalanine or tryptophan, this likely results from a read error. The chain uses TRBV7-9 and TRBJ1-5, with D maybe TRBD1 (5 bases). Trimming pared 1 base from V and 6 bases from J, leaving 16 bases between. From germline, CDR1 is SEHNR and CDR2 FQNEAQ (reference sequence). CDR3 length: 16 residues. In nucleotides, the CDR3 is TGTGCCAGCAGCTTAGGGGGTGAACCAGGGTCTCAGCCCCAGCATTTA. It codes for CASSLGGEPGSQPQHL.

The chain joins TRBV5-1 to TRBJ2-1, with TRBD2 matching 8 bases. CDR1 and CDR2 from the germline V gene are SGHRS and YFSETQ. V lost 5 bases to trimming and J lost 7 bases; unmatched junction nucleotides: 8. The CDR3 loop spans 14 amino acids. Here the CDR3 reads CASSSGGRENEQFF. The CDR3 nucleotides are TGCGCCAGCAGTTCGGGGGGGCGGGAAAATGAGCAGTTCTTC.

The sample holds a few counts of this clonotype. The chain joins TRBV7-2 to TRBJ2-5; a possible D gene is TRBD2 (5 bases). Germline V gives CDR1 SGHTA, CDR2 FQGNSA. The germline V and J ends were trimmed by 4 bases and 5 bases, with 14 bases remaining between them. The CDR3 length is 14 residues. Written as DNA, the CDR3 is TGTGCCAGCAGCTCCTGGGGAGCGGCGGAGACCCAGTACTTC. This translates into CASSSWGAAETQYF.

This clonotype came up once. The chain joins TRBV20-1 to TRBJ2-5; D gene unclear. CDR3 length: 16 residues. V lost 0 bases to trimming and J lost 0 bases, with 14 bases between them. In germline, CDR1 is DFQATT, CDR2 SNEGSKA (reference sequence). CDR3 amino acids: CSARDVRWGYQETQYF. CDR3 nucleotide sequence: TGCAGTGCTAGAGATGTAAGGTGGGGATACCAAGAGACCCAGTACTTC.

This clonotype has just a few counts. This chain links TRBV5-1 with TRBJ2-1; 8 nucleotides match TRBD1. The ends lost 1 base at V and 4 bases at J; junction bases unmatched: 7. CDR3 length: 16 residues. The germline gives CDR1 SGHRS, CDR2 YFSETQ. CDR3 nucleotides: TGCGCCAGCAGCTTGTTTTCGGGACAGGCATACAATGAGCAGTTCTTC. It codes for CASSLFSGQAYNEQFF. The full variable domain, in which reference TRBV5-1 and TRBJ2-1 provide the parts outside the CDR3, is KAGVTQTPRYLIKTRGQQVTLSCSPISGHRSVSWYQQTPGQGLQFLFEYFSETQRNKGNFPGRFSGRQFSNSRSEMNVSTLELGDSALYLCASSLFSGQAYNEQFFGPGTRLTVL.

V is TRBV12-3 or TRBV12-4 and J is TRBJ2-5; 10 bases are shared with TRBD1. The J segment lost 11 bases and the V segment lost 3 bases, leaving 9 bases of the junction unmatched. The CDR3 totals 14 residues. CDR3 amino acids: CASSLTGGRSGQYF. In DNA form, the CDR3 reads TGTGCCAGCAGTTTGACAGGGGGCCGTTCCGGGCAGTACTTC.

The chain employs TRBV15 and TRBJ1-5; D call uncertain. The CDR3 is 15 residues long. Trimming pared 4 bases from V and 2 bases from J, leaving 12 bases between. Per the germline V gene, CDR1 is LNHNV and CDR2 is YYDKDF (reference sequence). CDR3 protein: CATSNSRGGNQPQHF. In nucleotides, the CDR3 is TGTGCCACCAGCAACTCACGTGGGGGCAATCAGCCCCAGCATTTT.

V usage is TRBV29-1 and J usage is TRBJ2-3; D uncertain. Deletions cut 4 bases from V and 2 bases from J, with 10 bases between. The CDR3 sequence is 13 residues long. From germline, CDR1 is SQVTM and CDR2 ANQGSEA. DNA for the CDR3: TGCAGCGTTGCCCTCACGACCACAGATACGCAGTATTTT. Its protein product is CSVALTTTDTQYF.